This T cell receptor (beta chain) derives from a study of CD8 T cells in ankylosing spondylitis. CDR1 and CDR2 from the germline V gene are LGHDT and YNNKEL (reference sequence). This CDR3 contains 17 residues. The ends were cut back, 3 bases at V and 1 base at J, with 15 bases in the middle. Construction of TCR beta libraries was performed using quantitative 5'-RACE with molecular barcodes. TCRdb processed the 5' RACE reads anew with MiXCR; each CDR3 protein has one entry. The sample has approximately 540,000 distinct CDR3 sequences, approximately 11% seen once; the top ten hold 6.8%. Study-wide results and caveats: Disease-linked clones had a CD8+ phenotype and relatively low frequency in peripheral blood. One TCR beta motif, made up of roughly 8 highly homologous variants, appeared characteristic of ankylosing spondylitis blood.

This clonotype has at least ten counts. What it binds is not known. The specimen sequenced was blood, either unsorted or a sorted T cell fraction (not recorded which). The clonotype originates from a male donor with ankylosing spondylitis. The chain has TRBV3-1 and TRBJ2-2, with D tentatively TRBD2 (5 bases). The CDR3 DNA sequence: TGTGCCAGCAGCCAGATCGCCTCCGGGATGAACACCGGGGAGCTGTTTTTT. Amino acids: CASSQIASGMNTGELFF.